The clone carrying this T cell receptor beta chain was picked up many times. As yet, its antigen is unknown. Sequenced material consisted of expressed TCRB transcripts (all of the isolated RNA was reverse transcribed). Generated by immunoSEQ multiplex PCR, the TCRdb table keeps only in-frame clones and is missing some. The table has over 150,000 clones, 6.5% to 9.5% seen once. This sample is drawn from a study of beta chain features in type 1 diabetes. Study findings and constraints: Moderate but significant shortening of TCRB CDR3s was recorded in all four CD4+ subsets from Type 1 diabetes patients.

J gave up 3 bases and V 0 bases, and 17 bases lay outside the gene matches. Germline loops: CDR1 GTSNPN, CDR2 SVGIG (reference sequence). The CDR3 loop spans 19 amino acids. The rearrangement uses TRBV30 and TRBJ2-4; 7 bases line up with TRBD1. The sequenced material came from central memory CD4+ T cells from blood. The sequence came from a woman between 40 and 55 years old with type 1 diabetes. DNA of the CDR3: TGTGCCTGGAGTGTAGGGGGCGCAAGGTTCGTGCAGGTCAAAAACATTCAGTACTTC. It yields the protein CAWSVGGARFVQVKNIQYF.